This T cell receptor beta chain was obtained from a study of cytomegalovirus exposure and HLA in healthy donors. The PCR made use of 60 Vbeta and 13 Jbeta primers. The assay was immunoSEQ multiplex PCR, and TCRdb's table has in-frame clones only and misses some. The sample contains some 130,000 clones, around 85% of which appear only once. CDR1 is SGDLS, CDR2 YYNGEE, per germline. The CDR3 totals 16 residues. The V end was cut by 3 bases, the J end by 6 bases, with 18 bases between. The chain combines TRBV9 with TRBJ2-2, with a tentative D call TRBD1 (6 bases). The TCR originated in a boy younger than 18 in good health and CMV-seronegative. Sample: PBMCs. The DNA for the CDR3 is TGTGCCAGCAGCGGGACAGAAACACATTTTGCCGGGGAGCTGTTTTTT. Its protein product is CASSGTETHFAGELFF.